This T cell receptor (beta chain) was profiled in a study of regulatory T cells in long-lasting Graves disease. Time point defined: newly diagnosed GD, antithyroid drugs for less than 3 months. Extracted PBMC RNA gave rise to the TCR library. Clinicians diagnosed Graves' disease using American Thyroid Association guidelines. Patients came from an endocrinology department in Xi'an, China. Both iRepertoire HTBI primers and Arm-PCR of CDR3 regions were used to build the TCR beta libraries. TCRdb reprocessed the multiplex PCR reads via MiXCR and lists one record per CDR3 protein. This sample has about 610,000 distinct CDR3 sequences, with about 15% found just once. The study's findings and limits: The researchers studied only peripheral blood, not thyroid tissue. The study found lower TCR diversity in persistent Graves' patients than in newly diagnosed ones.

Concerning this clonotype: Antigen specificity is unknown.

V lost 5 bases and J lost 8, with 18 bases in between. The CDR3 runs 14 residues. These records were also assigned to another study, of T cells in Graves' hyperthyroidism and ophthalmopathy.

The rearrangement uses TRBV12-3 or TRBV12-4 and TRBJ1-2; D ambiguous. This clonotype originated in a man younger than 30 with Graves disease. The input for sequencing was peripheral blood mononuclear cells (PBMCs), taken at new diagnosis, from a patient treated with antithyroid drugs. CDR3 in DNA: TGTGCCAGCAGTCCGAGGAGGAACCCAAGAGGCTACACCTTC. It translates to CASSPRRNPRGYTF.